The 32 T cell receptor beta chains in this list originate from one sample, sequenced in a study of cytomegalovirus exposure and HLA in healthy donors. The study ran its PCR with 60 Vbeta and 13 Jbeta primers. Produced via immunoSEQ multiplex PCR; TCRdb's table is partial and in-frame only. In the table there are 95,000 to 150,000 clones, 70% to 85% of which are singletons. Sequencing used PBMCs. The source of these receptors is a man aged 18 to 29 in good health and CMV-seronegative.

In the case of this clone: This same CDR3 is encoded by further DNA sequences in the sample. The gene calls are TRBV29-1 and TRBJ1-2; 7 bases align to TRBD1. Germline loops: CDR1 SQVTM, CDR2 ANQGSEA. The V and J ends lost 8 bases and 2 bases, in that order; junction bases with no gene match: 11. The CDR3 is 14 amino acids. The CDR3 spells CSFDRAASNYGYTF. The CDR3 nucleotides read TGCAGCTTCGACAGGGCCGCAAGCAACTATGGCTACACCTTC. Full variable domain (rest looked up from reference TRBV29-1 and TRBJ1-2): SAVISQKPSRDICQRGTSLTIQCQVDSQVTMMFWYRQQPGQSLTLIATANQGSEATYESGFVIDKFPISRPNLTFSTLTVSNMSPEDSSIYLCSFDRAASNYGYTFGSGTRLTVV.

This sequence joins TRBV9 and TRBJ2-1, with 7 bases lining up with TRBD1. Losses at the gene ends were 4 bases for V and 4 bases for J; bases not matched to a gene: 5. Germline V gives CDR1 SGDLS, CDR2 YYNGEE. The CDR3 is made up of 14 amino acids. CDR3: CASSSGTEYNEQFF. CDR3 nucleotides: TGTGCCAGCAGCTCCGGGACAGAATACAATGAGCAGTTCTTC.

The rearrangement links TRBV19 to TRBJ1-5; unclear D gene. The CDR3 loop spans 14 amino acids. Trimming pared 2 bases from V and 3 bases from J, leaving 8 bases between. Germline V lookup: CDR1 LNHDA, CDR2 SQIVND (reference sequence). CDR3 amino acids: CASSIPTANQPQHF. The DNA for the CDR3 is TGTGCCAGTAGTATACCCACAGCCAATCAGCCCCAGCATTTT.

In nucleotides, the CDR3 is TGTGCCAGCAGTGAATGGGGGACAGGGCCCCAAGAGACCCAGTACTTC. Translation gives CASSEWGTGPQETQYF. The genes are TRBV25-1 and TRBJ2-5; 9 bases are shared with TRBD1. The CDR3 loop spans 16 amino acids. With V trimmed by 1 base and J by 1 base, 4 bases remained unmatched. The germline gives CDR1 MGHDK, CDR2 SYGVNS.

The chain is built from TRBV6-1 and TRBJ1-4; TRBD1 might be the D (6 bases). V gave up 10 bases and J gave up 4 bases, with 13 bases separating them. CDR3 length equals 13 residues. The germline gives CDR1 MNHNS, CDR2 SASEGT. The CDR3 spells CAILTGLNEKLFF. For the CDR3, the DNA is TGTGCCATCCTGACAGGCCTTAATGAAAAACTGTTTTTT.

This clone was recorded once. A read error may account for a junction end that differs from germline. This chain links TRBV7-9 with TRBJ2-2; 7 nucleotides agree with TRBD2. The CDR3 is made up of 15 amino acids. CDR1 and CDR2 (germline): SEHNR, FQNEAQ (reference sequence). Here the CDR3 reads CSSSLAGSSHGELFF. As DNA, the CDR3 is TGTTCCAGCAGCTTAGCGGGTAGTAGCCACGGGGAGCTGTTTTTT.

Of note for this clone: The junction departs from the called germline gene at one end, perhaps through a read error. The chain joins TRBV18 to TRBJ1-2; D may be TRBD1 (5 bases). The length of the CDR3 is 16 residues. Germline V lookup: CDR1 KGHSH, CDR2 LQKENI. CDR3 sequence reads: CASSPDLTGTASESAF. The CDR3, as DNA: TGTGCCAGCTCACCGGATTTAACTGGGACTGCCTCAGAATCCGCCTTC.

The CDR3 nucleotides read TGCGCCAGCGATGAGAGAATGCAGTTCTTC. It codes for CASDERMQFF. The gene calls are TRBV4-1 and TRBJ2-1; D remains ambiguous. From germline, CDR1 is MGHRA and CDR2 YSYEKL. V was clipped by 8 bases and J by 12 bases, with 11 bases between them. The CDR3 consists of 10 residues.

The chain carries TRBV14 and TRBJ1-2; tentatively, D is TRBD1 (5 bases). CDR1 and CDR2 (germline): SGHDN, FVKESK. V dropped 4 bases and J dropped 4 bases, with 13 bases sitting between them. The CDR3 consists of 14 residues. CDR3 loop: CASSPLDSFYGYTF. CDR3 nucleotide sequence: TGTGCCAGCAGCCCGCTCGACAGCTTCTATGGCTACACCTTC.

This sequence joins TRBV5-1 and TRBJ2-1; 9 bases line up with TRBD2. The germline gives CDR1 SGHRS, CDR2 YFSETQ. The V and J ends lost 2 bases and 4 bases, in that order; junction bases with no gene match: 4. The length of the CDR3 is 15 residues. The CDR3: CASSLAGGLYNEQFF. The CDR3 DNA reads TGCGCCAGCAGCTTAGCGGGGGGACTATACAATGAGCAGTTCTTC.

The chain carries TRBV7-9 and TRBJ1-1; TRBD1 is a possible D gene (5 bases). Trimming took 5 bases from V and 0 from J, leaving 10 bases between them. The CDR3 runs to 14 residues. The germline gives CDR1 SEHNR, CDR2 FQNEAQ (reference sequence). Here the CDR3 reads CASSRGVMNTEAFF. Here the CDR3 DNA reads TGTGCCAGCAGCAGGGGCGTAATGAACACTGAAGCTTTCTTT.

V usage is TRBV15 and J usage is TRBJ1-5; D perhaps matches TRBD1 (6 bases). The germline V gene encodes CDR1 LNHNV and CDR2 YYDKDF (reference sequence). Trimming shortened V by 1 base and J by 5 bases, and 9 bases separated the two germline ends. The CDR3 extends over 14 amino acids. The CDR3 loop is CATSRVAGDQPQHF. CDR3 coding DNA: TGTGCCACCAGCAGAGTCGCAGGGGATCAGCCCCAGCATTTT.

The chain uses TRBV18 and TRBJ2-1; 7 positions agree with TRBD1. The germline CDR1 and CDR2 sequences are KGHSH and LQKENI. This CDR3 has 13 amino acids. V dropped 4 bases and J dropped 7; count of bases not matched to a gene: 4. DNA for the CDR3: TGTGCCAGCTCACTCCGGGACAGAAATGAGCAGTTCTTC. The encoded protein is CASSLRDRNEQFF.

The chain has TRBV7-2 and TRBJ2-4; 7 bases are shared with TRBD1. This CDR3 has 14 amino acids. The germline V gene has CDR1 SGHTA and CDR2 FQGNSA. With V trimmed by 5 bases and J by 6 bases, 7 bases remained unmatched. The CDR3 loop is CASSRGQARNIQYF. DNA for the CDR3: TGTGCCAGCAGCCGTGGACAGGCTCGAAACATTCAGTACTTC.

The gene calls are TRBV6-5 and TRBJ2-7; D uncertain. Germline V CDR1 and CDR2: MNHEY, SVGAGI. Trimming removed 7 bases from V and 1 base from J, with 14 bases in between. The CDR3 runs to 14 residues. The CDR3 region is CASIQVIPSYEQYF. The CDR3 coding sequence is TGTGCCAGCATTCAGGTTATACCATCCTACGAGCAGTACTTC.

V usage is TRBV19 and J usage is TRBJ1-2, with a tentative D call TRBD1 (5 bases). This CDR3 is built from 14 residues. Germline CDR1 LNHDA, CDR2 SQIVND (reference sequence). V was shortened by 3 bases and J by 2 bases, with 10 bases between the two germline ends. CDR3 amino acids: CASSIRPGNYGYTF. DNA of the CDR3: TGTGCCAGTAGTATCCGCCCAGGGAACTATGGCTACACCTTC.

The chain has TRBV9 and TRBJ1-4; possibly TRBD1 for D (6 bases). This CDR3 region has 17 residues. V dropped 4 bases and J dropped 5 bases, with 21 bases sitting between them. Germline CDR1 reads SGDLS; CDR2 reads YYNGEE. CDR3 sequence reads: CASSLGGVGRGNEKLFF. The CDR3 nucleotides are TGTGCCAGCAGCCTCGGGGGGGTAGGCAGGGGCAATGAAAAACTGTTTTTT.

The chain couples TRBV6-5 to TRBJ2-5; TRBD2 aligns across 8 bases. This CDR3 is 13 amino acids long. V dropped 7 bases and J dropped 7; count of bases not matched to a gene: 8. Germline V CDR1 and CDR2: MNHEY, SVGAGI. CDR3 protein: CASTLAGGGTQYF. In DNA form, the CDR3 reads TGTGCCAGCACTCTAGCGGGCGGGGGGACCCAGTACTTC.

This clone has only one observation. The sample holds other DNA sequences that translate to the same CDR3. The CDR3 region is CASSGLDRVNTEAFF. The CDR3 DNA sequence: TGCGCCAGTAGCGGTTTGGACAGGGTCAACACTGAAGCTTTCTTT. This rearrangement joins TRBV5-1 to TRBJ1-1, with TRBD1 identical over 8 bases. The V gene end was trimmed by 8 bases and the J gene end by 2 bases; junction bases not matched to a gene: 11. Per the germline V gene, CDR1 is SGHRS and CDR2 is YFSETQ. The CDR3 is 15 residues long.

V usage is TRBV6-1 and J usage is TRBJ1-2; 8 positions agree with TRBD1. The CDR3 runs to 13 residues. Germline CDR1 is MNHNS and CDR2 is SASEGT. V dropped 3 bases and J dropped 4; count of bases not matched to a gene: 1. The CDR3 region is CASSEGQAYGYTF. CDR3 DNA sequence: TGTGCCAGCAGTGAGGGACAGGCCTATGGCTACACCTTC.

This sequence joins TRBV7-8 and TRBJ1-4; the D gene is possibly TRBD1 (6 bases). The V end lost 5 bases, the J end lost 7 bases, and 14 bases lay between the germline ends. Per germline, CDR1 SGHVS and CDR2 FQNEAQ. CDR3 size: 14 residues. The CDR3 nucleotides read TGTGCCAGCAGCCCGCGGACAGTTGGTGAAAAACTGTTTTTT. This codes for CASSPRTVGEKLFF. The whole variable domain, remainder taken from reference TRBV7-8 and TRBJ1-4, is GAGVSQSPRYKVAKRGQDVALRCDPISGHVSLFWYQQALGQGPEFLTYFQNEAQLDKSGLPSDRFFAERPEGSVSTLKIQRTQQEDSAVYLCASSPRTVGEKLFFGSGTQLSVL.

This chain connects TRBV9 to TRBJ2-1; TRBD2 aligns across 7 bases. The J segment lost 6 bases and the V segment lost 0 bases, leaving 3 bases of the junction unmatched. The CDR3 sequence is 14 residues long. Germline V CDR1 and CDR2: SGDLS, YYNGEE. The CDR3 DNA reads TGTGCCAGCAGCGTAGACCGGGAGGCCAATGAGCAGTTCTTC. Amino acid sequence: CASSVDREANEQFF.

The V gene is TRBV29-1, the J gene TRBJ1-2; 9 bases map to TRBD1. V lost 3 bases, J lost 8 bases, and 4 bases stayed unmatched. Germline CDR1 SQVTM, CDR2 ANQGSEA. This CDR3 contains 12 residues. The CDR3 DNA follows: TGCAGCGTTGATGGACAGGGGATGGGCTACACCTTC. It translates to CSVDGQGMGYTF. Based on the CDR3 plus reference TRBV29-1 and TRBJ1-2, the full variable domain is SAVISQKPSRDICQRGTSLTIQCQVDSQVTMMFWYRQQPGQSLTLIATANQGSEATYESGFVIDKFPISRPNLTFSTLTVSNMSPEDSSIYLCSVDGQGMGYTFGSGTRLTVV.

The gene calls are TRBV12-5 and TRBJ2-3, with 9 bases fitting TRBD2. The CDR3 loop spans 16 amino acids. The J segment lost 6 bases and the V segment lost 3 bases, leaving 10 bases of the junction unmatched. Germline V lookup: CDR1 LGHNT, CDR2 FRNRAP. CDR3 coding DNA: TGTGCTAGTGGTTTATCGGGACTAGCACGGACGGATACGCAGTATTTT. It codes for CASGLSGLARTDTQYF.

This chain's CDR3 is CASSVSSGGTEAFF. The DNA of the CDR3 is TGCGCCAGCAGCGTTTCCAGTGGGGGGACTGAAGCTTTCTTT. The gene calls are TRBV5-1 and TRBJ1-1, with D perhaps TRBD1 (5 bases). The ends were cut back, 4 bases at V and 5 bases at J, with 15 bases in the middle. Germline lookup yields CDR1 SGHRS and CDR2 YFSETQ. This CDR3 spans 14 amino acids.

CDR3 DNA: TGTGCCATCAGTGGGTCAACAGGGGGCACTGAAGCTTTCTTT. Translated: CAISGSTGGTEAFF. This chain connects TRBV10-3 to TRBJ1-1; TRBD1 agrees at 8 bases. The germline V gene has CDR1 ENHRY and CDR2 SYGVKD. This CDR3 has 14 amino acids. With 4 bases clipped from V and 4 bases from J, the junction kept 5 bases outside the gene matches.

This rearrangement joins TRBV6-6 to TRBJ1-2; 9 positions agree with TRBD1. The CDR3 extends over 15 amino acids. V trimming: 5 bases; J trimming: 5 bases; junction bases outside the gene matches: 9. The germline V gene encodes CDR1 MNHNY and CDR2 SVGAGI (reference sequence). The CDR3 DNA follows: TGTGCCAGCAGTGATACGGGACAGGGAAGATATGGCTACACCTTC. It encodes CASSDTGQGRYGYTF.

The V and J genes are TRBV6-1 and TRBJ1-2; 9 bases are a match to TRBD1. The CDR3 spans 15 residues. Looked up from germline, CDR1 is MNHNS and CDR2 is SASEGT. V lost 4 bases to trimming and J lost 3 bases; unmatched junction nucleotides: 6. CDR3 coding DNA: TGTGCCAGCAGTGTAACAGGGGGCGGCGACTATGGCTACACCTTC. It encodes CASSVTGGGDYGYTF.

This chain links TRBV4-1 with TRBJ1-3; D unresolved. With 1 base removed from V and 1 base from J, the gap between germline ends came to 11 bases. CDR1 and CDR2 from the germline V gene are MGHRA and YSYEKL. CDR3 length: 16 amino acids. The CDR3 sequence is CASSQAAGLSGNTIYF. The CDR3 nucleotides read TGCGCCAGCAGCCAAGCGGCGGGGTTATCTGGAAACACCATATATTTT.

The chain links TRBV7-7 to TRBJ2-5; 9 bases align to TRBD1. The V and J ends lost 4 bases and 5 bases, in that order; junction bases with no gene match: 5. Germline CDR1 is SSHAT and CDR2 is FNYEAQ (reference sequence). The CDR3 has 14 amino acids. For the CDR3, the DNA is TGTGCCAGCAGCTCCGGGACAGGGTTGGAGACCCAGTACTTC. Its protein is CASSSGTGLETQYF. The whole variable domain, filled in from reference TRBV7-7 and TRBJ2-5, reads GAGVSQSPRYKVTKRGQDVTLRCDPISSHATLYWYQQALGQGPEFLTYFNYEAQPDKSGLPSDRFSAERPEGSISTLTIQRTEQRDSAMYRCASSSGTGLETQYFGPGTRLLVL.

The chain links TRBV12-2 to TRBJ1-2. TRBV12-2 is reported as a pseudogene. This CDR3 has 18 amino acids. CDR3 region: CASRPRIDRGRSARGYTF. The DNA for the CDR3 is TGTGCAAGTCGCCCCAGGATAGACCGCGGGAGATCAGCGCGTGGCTACACCTTC.

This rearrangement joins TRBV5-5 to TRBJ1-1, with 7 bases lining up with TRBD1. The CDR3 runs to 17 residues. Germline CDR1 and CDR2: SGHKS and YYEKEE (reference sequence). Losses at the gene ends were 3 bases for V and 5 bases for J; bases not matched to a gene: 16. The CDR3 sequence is CASSSLPKGAGGTEAFF. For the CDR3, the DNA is TGTGCCAGCAGCTCGCTTCCGAAGGGGGCAGGGGGGACTGAAGCTTTCTTT. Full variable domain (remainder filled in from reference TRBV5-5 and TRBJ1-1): DAGVTQSPTHLIKTRGQQVTLRCSPISGHKSVSWYQQVLGQGPQFIFQYYEKEERGRGNFPDRFSARQFPNYSSELNVNALLLGDSALYLCASSSLPKGAGGTEAFFGQGTRLTVV.